This entry describes one TCR beta chain. This specimen belongs to a study of OX40 agonist ivuxolimab in advanced cancers. Germline assignment: CDR1 SQVTM and CDR2 ANQGSEA. This CDR3 spans 14 amino acids. The ends lost 4 bases at V and 7 bases at J; junction bases unmatched: 4. Produced via immunoSEQ multiplex PCR; TCRdb's table is partial and in-frame only. The sample lists 50,000 to 85,000 clones; around 83% were seen once. This clonotype originated in an adult with an advanced solid tumor such as melanoma, head and neck, liver or kidney cancer. The gene calls are TRBV29-1 and TRBJ2-2, with TRBD2 matching over 12 bases. The material was CD4+ or CD8+ T cells sorted from blood, obtained in a trial of the OX40 agonist ivuxolimab. Here the CDR3 DNA reads TGCAGCGTTGGACTAGCGGGAGCGTTCGGGGAGCTGTTTTTT. Amino acids: CSVGLAGAFGELFF.